The 11 T cell receptor beta chains given below trace back to one sample, sequenced in a study of cytomegalovirus exposure and HLA in healthy donors. In the PCR, 60 Vbeta and 13 Jbeta primers were used. Profiled with immunoSEQ multiplex PCR; TCRdb holds only in-frame clones, not every one. The sample records approximately 200,000 clones, approximately 80% being singletons. The sequencing input was PBMCs. All receptors come from a man aged 35 to 55 in good health and CMV-seronegative.

Comment on this clone: This sample includes further DNA sequences coding for the same CDR3. The chain is built from TRBV5-1 and TRBJ2-7; D unresolved. Germline lookup yields CDR1 SGHRS and CDR2 YFSETQ. The ends were cut back, 0 bases at V and 2 bases at J, with 6 bases in the middle. The CDR3 length is 13 residues. The CDR3 DNA is TGCGCCAGCAGCTTGGACAGAACCTACGAGCAGTACTTC. This encodes CASSLDRTYEQYF.

The chain couples TRBV4-1 to TRBJ2-2; TRBD1 agrees at 10 bases. Germline-derived CDR1 and CDR2 are MGHRA and YSYEKL. With V trimmed by 4 bases and J by 7 bases, 3 bases remained unmatched. This CDR3 has 14 residues. CDR3 bases: TGCGCCAGCAGCCGGGACAGGGGTGGCGGGGAGCTGTTTTTT. It translates to CASSRDRGGGELFF.

The chain links TRBV7-3 to TRBJ2-3, with 7 bases lining up with TRBD1. This CDR3 comprises 14 residues. CDR1 is SGHTA, CDR2 FQGTGA, per germline. J gave up 3 bases and V 1 base, and 1 base lay outside the gene matches. The CDR3 DNA follows: TGTGCCAGCAGCTTAAACAGGGGTACAGATACGCAGTATTTT. Its translation is CASSLNRGTDTQYF.

This clone was seen only a few times. The rearrangement links TRBV19 to TRBJ2-1; TRBD2 matches at 16 bases. With 5 bases clipped from V and 3 bases from J, the junction kept 7 bases outside the gene matches. From germline, CDR1 is LNHDA and CDR2 SQIVND (reference sequence). The CDR3 totals 18 residues. The CDR3 region has the DNA TGTGCCAGTAGTCCCGGGACTAGCGGGGGGGCCAACTACAATGAGCAGTTCTTC. Protein product: CASSPGTSGGANYNEQFF.

The rearrangement links TRBV30 to TRBJ2-1; 9 bases line up with TRBD2. After removal of 0 bases from V and 9 bases from J, the junction contained 12 bases not matched to a gene. The length of the CDR3 is 16 residues. Germline V CDR1 and CDR2: GTSNPN, SVGIG (reference sequence). CDR3 region: CAWSVVEVAGAIEQFF. The CDR3, as DNA: TGTGCCTGGAGTGTAGTGGAGGTAGCGGGAGCGATTGAGCAGTTCTTC.

The V gene is TRBV5-1, the J gene TRBJ1-4; 7 bases are shared with TRBD1. Trimming at V came to 3 bases and at J to 8 bases, leaving 10 bases not matched to a gene. Germline lookup yields CDR1 SGHRS and CDR2 YFSETQ. CDR3 length: 15 amino acids. The CDR3 coding sequence is TGCGCCAGCAGCTCCGGACAGGAAGGGGTGGAAAAACTGTTTTTT. Protein sequence: CASSSGQEGVEKLFF.

The CDR3 sequence: CASSEEPGGTEAFF. DNA of the CDR3: TGTGCCAGCAGTGAAGAACCCGGGGGAACTGAAGCTTTCTTT. This chain joins TRBV2 and TRBJ1-1, with D perhaps matching TRBD1 (5 bases). This CDR3 is 14 amino acids long. V was pared by 1 base and J by 5 bases, with 11 bases between. CDR1 SNHLY and CDR2 FYNNEI come from the germline V gene.

A word on this clone: The junction departs from the called germline gene at one end, perhaps through a read error. This rearrangement joins TRBV7-9 to TRBJ1-4; D ambiguous. The CDR3 length is 12 residues. In germline, CDR1 is SEHNR, CDR2 FQNEAQ (reference sequence). CDR3 DNA: TGTTCCAGCAGCTTAGGTGAGGGAAAACTGTTTTTT. Translated, it gives CSSSLGEGKLFF.

The chain links TRBV10-3 to TRBJ2-2, with D possibly being TRBD1 (5 bases). The germline V gene encodes CDR1 ENHRY and CDR2 SYGVKD. The CDR3 runs to 16 residues. V gave up 2 bases and J gave up 0 bases, with 10 bases separating them. Here the CDR3 reads CAISEPGIPNTGELFF. DNA of the CDR3: TGTGCCATCAGTGAGCCAGGGATACCGAACACCGGGGAGCTGTTTTTT.

As regards this clone: Other nucleotide sequences in the sample specify the same CDR3. The chain carries TRBV18 and TRBJ2-1; TRBD1 is a possible D gene (5 bases). Germline V CDR1 and CDR2: KGHSH, LQKENI. This CDR3 is built from 13 residues. The ends were cut back, 3 bases at V and 7 bases at J, with 10 bases in the middle. The chain's CDR3 is CASSPPSGNEQFF. In DNA form, the CDR3 reads TGTGCCAGCTCACCGCCATCAGGGAATGAGCAGTTCTTC.

The gene calls are TRBV30 and TRBJ2-5, with 10 bases aligning to TRBD2. This CDR3 is 14 amino acids long. Trimming took 1 base from V and 11 from J; bases not matched to a gene: 10. CDR1 and CDR2 (germline): GTSNPN, SVGIG (reference sequence). CDR3 bases: TGTGCCTGGAGTGCCCTTAGCGGGAGGTCGTGGCAGTACTTC. Translating gives CAWSALSGRSWQYF.